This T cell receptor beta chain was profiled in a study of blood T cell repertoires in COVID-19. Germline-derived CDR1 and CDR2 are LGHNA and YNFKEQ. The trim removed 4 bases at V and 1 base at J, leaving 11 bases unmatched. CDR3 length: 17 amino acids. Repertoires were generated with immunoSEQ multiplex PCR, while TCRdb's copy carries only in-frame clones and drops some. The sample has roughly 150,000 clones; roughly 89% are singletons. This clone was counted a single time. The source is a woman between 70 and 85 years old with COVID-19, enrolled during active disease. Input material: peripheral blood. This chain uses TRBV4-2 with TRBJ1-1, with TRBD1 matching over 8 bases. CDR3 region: CASSPQGGDRKNTEAFF. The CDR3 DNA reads TGTGCCAGCAGCCCCCAGGGTGGGGACAGGAAGAACACTGAAGCTTTCTTT.